This T cell receptor (beta chain) originates from a study of hypomethylating agent response in myelodysplastic syndrome. Per the original methods: About 1.8% of 168,753 clonotypes matched previously reported viral-epitope-specific VDJdb entries. Sequenced by immunoSEQ multiplex PCR; TCRdb stores in-frame clones only, minus some. Clonal size and the V and J genes are those of that table, whereas D and trimming came from the DNA. The sample has more than 1,500 clones; around nine tenths are singletons. Bulk bone marrow was analyzed without sorting T-cell subsets. Germline lookup yields CDR1 SGHVT and CDR2 SQSDAQ. V lost 0 bases to trimming and J lost 6 bases; unmatched junction nucleotides: 11. This CDR3 region has 16 residues.

The input for sequencing was bone marrow, taken before or after starting hypomethylating agent treatment for myelodysplastic syndrome (not recorded which). The chain uses TRBV7-4 and TRBJ2-7; 7 positions agree with TRBD1. This clonotype originated in a human donor with myelodysplastic syndrome. Here the CDR3 reads CASSLANKGALSEQYF. DNA of the CDR3: TGTGCCAGCAGCTTAGCGAATAAGGGGGCCTTGTCCGAGCAGTACTTC.